What follows are 29 T cell receptor beta chains derived from one specimen sequenced in a study of T cell repertoires in cytomegalovirus infection. MiXCR was run by TCRdb on the reads, yielding one entry per CDR3 protein. This table holds some 200,000 distinct CDR3 sequences, approximately 20% found once. The sample consisted of PBMCs. The source of these receptors is a human donor in good health (CMV status not recorded). Some clones in this sample may be carry-over from other donors' samples.

In its sample, this clonotype was seen a few times. The chain has TRBV27 and TRBJ2-4; 8 bases agree with TRBD2. The CDR3 has 16 amino acids. Germline lookup yields CDR1 MNHEY and CDR2 SMNVEV (reference sequence). The V gene end was trimmed by 6 bases and the J gene end by 0 bases; junction bases not matched to a gene: 7. The CDR3 region is CASRRSGVLAKNIQYF. As DNA, the CDR3 is TGTGCCAGCAGACGTAGCGGGGTGCTAGCCAAAAACATTCAGTACTTC.

The V and J genes are TRBV15 and TRBJ2-1, with D perhaps assigned TRBD1 or TRBD2 (5 bases each). Germline CDR1 LNHNV, CDR2 YYDKDF (reference sequence). Trimming shortened V by 8 bases and J by 0 bases, and 11 bases separated the two germline ends. The CDR3 runs 14 residues. The CDR3 DNA reads TGTGCCACCGGGAAGGGGAGCTCCTACAATGAGCAGTTCTTC. Amino acids: CATGKGSSYNEQFF.

This clonotype was seen a handful of times. CDR3 DNA sequence: TGTGCCACCGGGGACTCCCAAGAGACCCAGTACTTC. Amino acid sequence: CATGDSQETQYF. The rearrangement uses TRBV6-2 or TRBV6-3 and TRBJ2-5; maybe TRBD2 (6 bases). Germline loops: CDR1 MNHEY, CDR2 SVGEGT. CDR3 length: 12 amino acids. Trimming cost V 10 bases and J 1 base, with 10 bases left between them.

This clonotype was found many times. CDR3 residues: CSATGTPPTGELFF. The CDR3 region has the DNA TGCAGCGCCACCGGGACTCCCCCCACCGGGGAGCTGTTTTTT. The genes are TRBV29-1 and TRBJ2-2, with D perhaps TRBD2 (6 bases). With 7 bases removed from V and 4 bases from J, the gap between germline ends came to 16 bases. There are 14 residues in the CDR3. Per germline, CDR1 SQVTM and CDR2 ANQGSEA.

This clonotype was detected ten times or more. This chain links TRBV12-3 or TRBV12-4 with TRBJ2-3; D ambiguous. The CDR3 extends over 15 amino acids. V gave up 2 bases and J gave up 6 bases, with 15 bases separating them. CDR3 protein: CASSLSQTFEDTQYF. CDR3 DNA sequence: TGTGCCAGCAGTTTATCCCAGACATTCGAGGATACGCAGTATTTT.

The chain combines TRBV11-3 with TRBJ1-6, with 8 bases matching TRBD1. In germline, CDR1 is SGHNT, CDR2 YENEEA. The CDR3 spans 14 residues. V shed 5 bases and J 6 bases; nucleotides not matched to a gene: 3. CDR3 nucleotides: TGTGCCAGCAGCACTGGACAGGGTAATTCACCCCTCCACTTT. Protein: CASSTGQGNSPLHF.

About this clonotype: A junction boundary mismatches the germline segment, possibly from a read error. The genes are TRBV7-2 and TRBJ2-2; perhaps TRBD2 as D (5 bases). Germline lookup yields CDR1 SGHTA and CDR2 FQGNSA. This CDR3 comprises 12 residues. The CDR3 sequence: CASSSYTGKLFF. CDR3 nucleotide sequence: TGTGCCAGCAGCAGTTACACCGGGAAGCTGTTTTTT.

The chain carries TRBV5-3 and TRBJ1-2; D possibly corresponds to TRBD1 (5 bases). TRBV5-3 is noted as an ORF with a role that remains uncertain. This CDR3 has 15 residues. V shed 8 bases and J shed 2 bases, with 19 bases lying between them. CDR3 nucleotides: TGTGCCAGCAGCGTAGGACTTGGGGGAAACTATGGCTACACCTTC. This encodes CASSVGLGGNYGYTF.

This clonotype was seen ten or more times. V gene TRBV12-3 or TRBV12-4 combines with J gene TRBJ2-3; possibly TRBD1 for D (6 bases). This CDR3 contains 18 residues. V lost 1 base and J lost 0, with 17 bases in between. The CDR3: CASSLGGRQGLSTDTQYF. The CDR3 bases are TGTGCCAGCAGTTTAGGGGGCAGGCAGGGGCTCAGCACAGATACGCAGTATTTT.

This clonotype was detected only a few times. The chain recombines TRBV6-6 with TRBJ2-2; possibly TRBD1 or TRBD2 for D (5 bases each). Per germline, CDR1 MNHNY and CDR2 SVGAGI (reference sequence). The length of the CDR3 is 15 residues. V was pared by 4 bases and J by 3 bases, with 12 bases between. CDR3 region: CASSSGTEYTGELFF. The CDR3 nucleotides read TGTGCCAGCAGTTCCGGGACGGAATACACCGGGGAGCTGTTTTTT.

This clonotype was observed a single time. With a much larger clone just one base away, this may be a read error. V and J are TRBV7-2 and TRBJ2-1, with 7 positions matching TRBD2. The CDR3 is 15 amino acids. Germline CDR1 and CDR2: SGHTA and FQGNSA. The CDR3 sequence: CVSSFGLAEAFGQFF. CDR3 DNA: TGTGTCAGCAGCTTCGGGCTAGCGGAAGCGTTTGGGCAGTTCTTC. Full variable domain (remainder filled in from reference TRBV7-2 and TRBJ2-1): GAGVSQSPSNKVTEKGKDVELRCDPISGHTALYWYRQSLGQGLEFLIYFQGNSAPDKSGLPSDRFSAERTGGSVSTLTIQRTQQEDSAVYLCVSSFGLAEAFGQFFGPGTRLTVL.

This clonotype was recorded a few times. Here the CDR3 reads CASSSAVGADEQYF. The CDR3 DNA reads as TGTGCCAGCAGCTCGGCCGTGGGGGCGGACGAGCAGTACTTC. This chain links TRBV7-3 with TRBJ2-7; D might be TRBD1 (6 bases). Trimming shortened V by 4 bases and J by 5 bases, and 15 bases separated the two germline ends. CDR3 size: 14 residues. Looked up from germline, CDR1 is SGHTA and CDR2 is FQGTGA. The entire variable domain, with the rest obtained from reference TRBV7-3 and TRBJ2-7, is as follows: GAGVSQTPSNKVTEKGKYVELRCDPISGHTALYWYRQSLGQGPEFLIYFQGTGAADDSGLPNDRFFAVRPEGSVSTLKIQRTERGDSAVYLCASSSAVGADEQYFGPGTRLTVT.

This clonotype was detected many times. The chain couples TRBV7-2 to TRBJ2-1, with TRBD2 identical over 9 bases. The CDR3 is 18 amino acids. V lost 1 base to trimming and J lost 3 bases; unmatched junction nucleotides: 10. Germline CDR1 is SGHTA and CDR2 is FQGNSA. The CDR3 DNA follows: TGTGCCAGCAGCTTAGGAGGTAGCGGGAGACGGGGCTACAATGAGCAGTTCTTC. This codes for CASSLGGSGRRGYNEQFF.

The genes are TRBV11-2 and TRBJ1-2; no firm D call. V gave up 0 bases and J gave up 7 bases, with 9 bases separating them. Germline CDR1 SGHAT, CDR2 FQNNGV. This CDR3 region has 13 residues. DNA of the CDR3: TGTGCCAGCAGCTTAGATCTACAGCTTGGCTACACCTTC. Protein sequence: CASSLDLQLGYTF.

This clonotype was counted only a few times. The CDR3 protein is CASSRPGQGTDTQYF. The CDR3 DNA sequence: TGTGCCAGCAGTCGCCCGGGACAGGGGACAGATACGCAGTATTTT. The V gene is TRBV12-3 or TRBV12-4, the J gene TRBJ2-3; 10 bases are a match to TRBD1. This CDR3 has 15 residues. V was clipped by 5 bases and J by 3 bases; unmatched bases: 5.

The gene calls are TRBV12-3 or TRBV12-4 and TRBJ2-1; no firm D call. This CDR3 comprises 12 residues. V lost 5 bases, J lost 9 bases, and 11 bases lay in between. DNA for the CDR3: TGTGCCAGCAGTACCCCCTCGCCTGAGCAGTTCTTC. Amino acid sequence: CASSTPSPEQFF.

This clonotype was observed a handful of times. This chain links TRBV28 with TRBJ2-7, with 11 bases that match TRBD1. V lost 6 bases and J lost 6; bases outside the gene matches: 7. This CDR3 region has 14 residues. The germline V gene has CDR1 MDHEN and CDR2 SYDVKM. In DNA, the CDR3 is TGTGCCAGCAGCCCCGGGACAGGGGGGGTCGAGCAGTACTTC. Protein product: CASSPGTGGVEQYF.

This clonotype has at least ten counts. The V call is TRBV6-2 or TRBV6-3, the J call TRBJ1-1; weak D call: TRBD1 (5 bases). The germline V gene encodes CDR1 MNHEY and CDR2 SVGEGT. Deletions cut 8 bases from V and 3 bases from J, with 19 bases between. The CDR3 totals 15 residues. The CDR3 bases are TGTGCCAGCGCCGTTCTGGCAGGACATGACACTGAAGCTTTCTTT. It encodes CASAVLAGHDTEAFF.

This clonotype was seen more than once but under ten times. The rearrangement uses TRBV7-9 and TRBJ1-1; D perhaps matches TRBD1 (6 bases). Germline lookup yields CDR1 SEHNR and CDR2 FQNEAQ (reference sequence). Trimming stripped 3 bases from V and 5 bases from J, with 16 bases between. CDR3 length: 15 amino acids. The chain's CDR3 is CASSFTTGPLTEAFF. CDR3 coding DNA: TGTGCCAGCAGCTTCACGACAGGCCCATTAACTGAAGCTTTCTTT.

The V and J genes are TRBV19 and TRBJ2-6, with TRBD1 matching 8 bases. The trim removed 7 bases at V and 1 base at J, leaving 3 bases unmatched. The V gene's germline CDR1 is LNHDA and CDR2 SQIVND (reference sequence). The length of the CDR3 is 15 residues. In DNA form, the CDR3 reads TGTGCCAGTATTGACAGGGGATCTGGGGCCAACGTCCTGACTTTC. Amino acid sequence: CASIDRGSGANVLTF.

This clonotype was counted ten times or more. J is TRBJ1-2 and V is TRBV7-8, with 9 nucleotides matching TRBD1. Per the germline V gene, CDR1 is SGHVS and CDR2 is FQNEAQ. The CDR3 loop spans 14 amino acids. Trimming removed 4 bases from V and 6 bases from J; junction bases left unmatched: 6. In DNA, the CDR3 is TGTGCCAGCAGCTCCGGGACAGGGTGGAATGGCTACACCTTC. Its translation is CASSSGTGWNGYTF.

This chain joins TRBV28 and TRBJ2-1; TRBD2 aligns across 9 bases. CDR1 is MDHEN and CDR2 is SYDVKM in the germline V gene. V trimming: 3 bases; J trimming: 9 bases; junction bases outside the gene matches: 9. The CDR3 covers 15 residues. CDR3: CASSFLSSGRTEQFF. The CDR3 DNA is TGTGCCAGCAGTTTTCTGAGTAGCGGGAGAACTGAGCAGTTCTTC.

This clonotype appeared many times. The chain uses TRBV20-1 and TRBJ2-5, with D possibly TRBD1 on 5 matching bases. The CDR3 runs to 14 residues. With 6 bases removed from V and 5 bases from J, the gap between germline ends came to 19 bases. Germline V gene data show CDR1 as DFQATT and CDR2 as SNEGSKA (reference sequence). The CDR3 nucleotides are TGCAGTGCCAGCTACAGGATAAACGAGGAGACCCAGTACTTC. It yields the protein CSASYRINEETQYF.

This clonotype was picked up a small number of times. The chain has TRBV28 and TRBJ2-7; 7 bases line up with TRBD1. Germline V lookup: CDR1 MDHEN, CDR2 SYDVKM. The CDR3 spans 11 residues. V trimming: 11 bases; J trimming: 2 bases; junction bases outside the gene matches: 3. Written as DNA, the CDR3 is TGTGCCTCCCAGGGGGCCTACGAGCAGTACTTC. Its translation is CASQGAYEQYF.

The rearrangement joins TRBV15 to TRBJ2-5, with 11 nucleotides matching TRBD2. Germline V gene data show CDR1 as LNHNV and CDR2 as YYDKDF (reference sequence). Trimming took 6 bases from V and 5 from J; bases not matched to a gene: 8. The CDR3 runs 15 residues. The CDR3 reads CATRNLAGGSETQYF. The CDR3 nucleotides read TGTGCCACCAGAAATCTAGCGGGAGGATCGGAGACCCAGTACTTC.

The chain combines TRBV12-2 with TRBJ1-5; the table assigns TRBD1, which was not confirmed against the DNA. TRBV12-2 represents a pseudogene. The CDR3 contains 18 residues. The chain's CDR3 is CASRFGDRRTYSNQPQHF. For the CDR3, the DNA is TGTGCAAGTCGCTTCGGAGACAGGAGAACATATAGCAATCAGCCCCAGCATTTT.

The chain combines TRBV7-9 with TRBJ2-7; TRBD1 aligns across 8 bases. Per the germline V gene, CDR1 is SEHNR and CDR2 is FQNEAQ (reference sequence). Trimming took 5 bases from V and 4 from J; bases not matched to a gene: 7. This CDR3 contains 14 residues. This chain's CDR3 is CASSAGTGHYEQYF. The DNA of the CDR3 is TGTGCCAGCAGCGCTGGGACAGGACATTACGAGCAGTACTTC. Full variable domain (rest looked up from reference TRBV7-9 and TRBJ2-7): DTGVSQNPRHKITKRGQNVTFRCDPISEHNRLYWYRQTLGQGPEFLTYFQNEAQLEKSRLLSDRFSAERPKGSFSTLEIQRTEQGDSAMYLCASSAGTGHYEQYFGPGTRLTVT.

This clonotype appeared many times. As DNA, the CDR3 is TGTGCCAGCAGCTTTAGCGGGGGGTCCTACAATGAGCAGTTCTTC. Amino acids: CASSFSGGSYNEQFF. The genes are TRBV11-1 and TRBJ2-1; 10 positions agree with TRBD2. Trimming took 3 bases from V and 1 from J; bases not matched to a gene: 0. The CDR3 consists of 15 residues. Per germline, CDR1 SGHAT and CDR2 FQDESV (reference sequence).

At least ten counts were recorded for this clonotype. The rearrangement links TRBV7-2 to TRBJ2-7; weak D call: TRBD2 (6 bases). The CDR3 totals 16 residues. V gave up 0 bases and J gave up 3 bases, with 15 bases separating them. The germline CDR1 and CDR2 sequences are SGHTA and FQGNSA. Written as DNA, the CDR3 is TGTGCCAGCAGCTTAGCGGCGGCGGGGTCGATCTACGAGCAGTACTTC. It specifies CASSLAAAGSIYEQYF.